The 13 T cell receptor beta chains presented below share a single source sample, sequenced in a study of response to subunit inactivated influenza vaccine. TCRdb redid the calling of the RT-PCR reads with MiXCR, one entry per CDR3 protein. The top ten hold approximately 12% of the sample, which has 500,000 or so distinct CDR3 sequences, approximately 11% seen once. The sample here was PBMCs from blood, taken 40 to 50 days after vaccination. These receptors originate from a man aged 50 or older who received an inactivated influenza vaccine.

CDR3 DNA sequence: TGCGCCAGCAGCCCGGACAGGGTCGGCACAGATACGCAGTATTTT. It yields the protein CASSPDRVGTDTQYF. The gene calls are TRBV5-1 and TRBJ2-3; 8 bases match TRBD1. Per germline, CDR1 SGHRS and CDR2 YFSETQ. This CDR3 is built from 15 residues. V lost 4 bases and J lost 1; bases outside the gene matches: 5.

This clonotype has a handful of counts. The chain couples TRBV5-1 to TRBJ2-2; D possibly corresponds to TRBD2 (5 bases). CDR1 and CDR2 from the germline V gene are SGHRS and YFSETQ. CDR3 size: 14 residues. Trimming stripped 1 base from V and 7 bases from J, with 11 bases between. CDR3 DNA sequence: TGCGCCAGCAGCTTGAGAGGGTCCCTCGGGGAGCTGTTTTTT. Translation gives CASSLRGSLGELFF. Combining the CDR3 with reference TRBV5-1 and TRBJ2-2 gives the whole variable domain KAGVTQTPRYLIKTRGQQVTLSCSPISGHRSVSWYQQTPGQGLQFLFEYFSETQRNKGNFPGRFSGRQFSNSRSEMNVSTLELGDSALYLCASSLRGSLGELFFGEGSRLTVL.

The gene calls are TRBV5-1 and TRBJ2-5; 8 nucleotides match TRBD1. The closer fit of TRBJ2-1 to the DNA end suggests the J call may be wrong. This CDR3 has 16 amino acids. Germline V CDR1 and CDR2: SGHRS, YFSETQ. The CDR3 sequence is CASSLGGRTGPETQFF. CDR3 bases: TGCGCCAGCAGCTTGGGGGGTCGGACAGGGCCAGAGACCCAGTTCTTC.

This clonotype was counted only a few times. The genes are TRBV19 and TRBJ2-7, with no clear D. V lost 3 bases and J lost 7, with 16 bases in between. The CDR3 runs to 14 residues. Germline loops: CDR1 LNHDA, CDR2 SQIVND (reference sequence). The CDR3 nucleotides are TGTGCCAGTAGTATGGTCGGACGTACCGGGGAGCAGTACTTC. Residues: CASSMVGRTGEQYF.

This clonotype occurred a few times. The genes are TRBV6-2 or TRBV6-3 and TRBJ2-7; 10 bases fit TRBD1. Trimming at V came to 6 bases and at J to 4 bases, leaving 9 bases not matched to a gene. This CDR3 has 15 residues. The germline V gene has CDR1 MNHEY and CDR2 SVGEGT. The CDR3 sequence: CASSPADRGMYEQYF. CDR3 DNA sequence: TGTGCCAGCAGCCCAGCGGACAGGGGGATGTACGAGCAGTACTTC.

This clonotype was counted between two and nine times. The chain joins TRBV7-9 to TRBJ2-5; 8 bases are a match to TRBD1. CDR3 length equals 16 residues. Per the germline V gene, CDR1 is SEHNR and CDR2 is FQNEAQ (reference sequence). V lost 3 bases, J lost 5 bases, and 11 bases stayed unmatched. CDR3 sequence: CASSFSFGQGMETQYF. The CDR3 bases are TGTGCCAGCAGCTTTTCCTTTGGACAGGGCATGGAGACCCAGTACTTC.

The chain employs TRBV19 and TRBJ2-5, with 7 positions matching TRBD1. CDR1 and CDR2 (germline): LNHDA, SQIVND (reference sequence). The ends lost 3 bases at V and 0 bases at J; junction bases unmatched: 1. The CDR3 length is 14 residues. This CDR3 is CASSMGQHQETQYF. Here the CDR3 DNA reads TGTGCCAGTAGTATGGGACAGCACCAAGAGACCCAGTACTTC.

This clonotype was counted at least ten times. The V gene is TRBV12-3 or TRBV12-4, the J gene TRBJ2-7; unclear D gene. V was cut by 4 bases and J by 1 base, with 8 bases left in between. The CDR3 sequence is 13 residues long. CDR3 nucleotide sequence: TGTGCCAGCAGTTCGGACGGATCCTACGAGCAGTACTTC. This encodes CASSSDGSYEQYF.

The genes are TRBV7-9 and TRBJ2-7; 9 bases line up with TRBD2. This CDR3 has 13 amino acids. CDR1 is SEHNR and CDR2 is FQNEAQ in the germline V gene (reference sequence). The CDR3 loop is CAGASGTSYEQYF. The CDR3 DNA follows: TGTGCAGGGGCTAGCGGGACATCCTACGAGCAGTACTTC. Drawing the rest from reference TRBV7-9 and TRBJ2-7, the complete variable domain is DTGVSQNPRHKITKRGQNVTFRCDPISEHNRLYWYRQTLGQGPEFLTYFQNEAQLEKSRLLSDRFSAERPKGSFSTLEIQRTEQGDSAMYLCAGASGTSYEQYFGPGTRLTVT.

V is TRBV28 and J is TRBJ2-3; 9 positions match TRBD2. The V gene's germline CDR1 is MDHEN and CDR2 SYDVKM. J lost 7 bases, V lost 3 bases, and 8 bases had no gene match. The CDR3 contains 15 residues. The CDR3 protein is CASSFLRGGLYTQYF. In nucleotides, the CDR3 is TGTGCCAGCAGTTTCTTGCGGGGGGGCCTGTATACGCAGTATTTT.

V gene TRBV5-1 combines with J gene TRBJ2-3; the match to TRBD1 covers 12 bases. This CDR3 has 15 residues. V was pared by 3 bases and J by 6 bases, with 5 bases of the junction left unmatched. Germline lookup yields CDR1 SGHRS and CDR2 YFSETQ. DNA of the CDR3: TGCGCCAGCAGCTCCGGGACAGGGGGCCAGGATACGCAGTATTTT. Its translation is CASSSGTGGQDTQYF.

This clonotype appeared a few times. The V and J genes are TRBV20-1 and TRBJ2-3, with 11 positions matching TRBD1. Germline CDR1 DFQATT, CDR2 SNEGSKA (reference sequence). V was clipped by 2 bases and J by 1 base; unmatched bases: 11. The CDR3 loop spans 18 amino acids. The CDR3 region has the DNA TGCAGTGCTAGATCGCCGGCGGGACAGGGGGTGGGCACAGATACGCAGTATTTT. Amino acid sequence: CSARSPAGQGVGTDTQYF.

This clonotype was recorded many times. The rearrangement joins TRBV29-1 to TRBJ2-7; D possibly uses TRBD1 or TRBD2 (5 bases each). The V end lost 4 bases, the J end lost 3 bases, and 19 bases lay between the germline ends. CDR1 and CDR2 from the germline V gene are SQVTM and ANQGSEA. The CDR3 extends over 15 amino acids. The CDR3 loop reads CSVGKLLGRSYEQYF. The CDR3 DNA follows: TGCAGCGTTGGAAAGCTACTGGGACGGAGCTACGAGCAGTACTTC.